The 29 T cell receptor beta chains below come from one sample, sequenced in a study of tumor-infiltrating lymphocytes in primary liver carcinoma. TCR beta cDNA came from about 0.45 ug total RNA, primed with a constant-region primer. Libraries for TCR beta were built through three nested multiplex PCR rounds, which together made up a slightly modified ARM-PCR procedure. With TRBV1-TRBV30 forward primers and a C-beta reverse primer, the first two PCR rounds were run for nine to eleven cycles each. TCRdb reprocessed the multiplex PCR reads with MiXCR, giving one entry per CDR3 protein. The data show roughly 100,000 distinct CDR3 sequences, approximately 70% seen once. Between about 20 and 30 mg of unsorted bulk tissue served as the source from which RNA and DNA were co-extracted. Sequencing was performed on liver tumor tissue from sampling region 2. Subset given: tumor region T2, inferior pole. The receptor set was obtained from an older woman with primary liver carcinoma and hepatitis B virus infection.

With regard to this clonotype: Being one base from a much bigger clone, this may be a read error. This chain uses TRBV20-1 with TRBJ2-3; D uncertain. The CDR3 has 11 residues. CDR1 DFQATT and CDR2 SNEGSKA come from the germline V gene (reference sequence). The CDR3 DNA reads TGCAGTGCTAGACTTTCCGATACGCATTATTTT. As protein: CSARLSDTHYF.

Worth noting for this clonotype: The junction shows a germline mismatch at one end, possibly a read error. J is TRBJ2-1 and V is TRBV6-4; 9 bases fit TRBD2. Per the germline V gene, CDR1 is MRHNA and CDR2 is SNTAGT. The CDR3 sequence is 16 residues long. The CDR3 DNA follows: TGTGCCAGCAGTGGCTCTGGGACTAGCTCCTACAATGAGCAGCTCTTC. Translation gives CASSGSGTSSYNEQLF.

About this clonotype: Germline and junction disagree at one end, which may indicate a read error. V and J are TRBV11-2 and TRBJ1-6; D ambiguous. CDR1 and CDR2 (germline): SGHAT, FQNNGV. The CDR3 covers 15 residues. This chain's CDR3 is CANSLEVAAISPFHF. CDR3 DNA sequence: TGTGCCAACAGTTTAGAAGTGGCAGCTATCTCACCCTTCCACTTT.

A note on this clonotype: Since a much larger clone is just one base distant, this may be a read error. The chain combines TRBV7-8 with TRBJ2-7; TRBD2 matches at 12 bases. The V and J ends lost 7 bases and 3 bases, in that order; junction bases with no gene match: 10. CDR3 length equals 16 residues. The germline gives CDR1 SGHVS, CDR2 FQNEAQ. The DNA of the CDR3 is TGTGCCAGCAACCCAGCCGGACTAGCGGGGATCTACGAGCAGTACTTC. Its translation is CASNPAGLAGIYEQYF.

In regard to this clonotype: One junction end disagrees with the germline gene, perhaps due to a read error. The J gene is TRBJ1-1, the V gene TRBV2; no clear D gene. The CDR3 extends over 14 amino acids. Per germline, CDR1 SNHLY and CDR2 FYNNEI. In nucleotides, the CDR3 is TGTGCCAGCAGTGAAGCCTCCAAGAACATTGAAGCCTTCTTT. It is translated as CASSEASKNIEAFF. The entire variable domain, with the rest obtained from reference TRBV2 and TRBJ1-1, is as follows: EPEVTQTPSHQVTQMGQEVILRCVPISNHLYFYWYRQILGQKVEFLVSFYNNEISEKSEIFDDQFSVERPDGSNFTLKIRSTKLEDSAMYFCASSEASKNIEAFFGQGTRLTVV.

A remark on this clonotype: One junction end does not reproduce the germline sequence, and a read error may be involved. The J gene is TRBJ2-1, the V gene TRBV5-1; 8 nucleotides match TRBD1. In germline, CDR1 is SGHRS, CDR2 YFSETQ. This CDR3 region has 20 residues. The CDR3 DNA is TGCGCTAGCAGCCCCCTGGCGGACAGGGCAGGGAATAGTAGGCAGCGTGAGCAGTTCTTC. Translating it yields CASSPLADRAGNSRQREQFF.

Concerning this clonotype: The junction differs from germline at one of its ends, possibly a read error. The chain couples TRBV5-5 to TRBJ1-2, with a possible D match to TRBD1 (5 bases). CDR1 SGHKS and CDR2 YYEKEE come from the germline V gene (reference sequence). The CDR3 is 13 amino acids. The CDR3 loop is CTSSLGRTYGYTF. CDR3 DNA sequence: TGTACCAGCAGCTTGGGACGGACATATGGCTACACCTTC.

By sample fraction, this clonotype is medium-sized. The rearrangement links TRBV6-5 to TRBJ1-2; weak D call: TRBD1 (5 bases). The V end lost 2 bases, the J end lost 4 bases, and 8 bases lay between the germline ends. The CDR3 sequence is 13 residues long. Germline CDR1 MNHEY, CDR2 SVGAGI. CDR3: CASSYGGSYGYTF. The CDR3 DNA is TGTGCCAGCAGTTACGGGGGATCCTATGGCTACACCTTC.

The CDR3 nucleotides are TGCGCCAGCCAAGACGGGGTTGGTGAGCAGTTCTTC. Its protein product is CASQDGVGEQFF. The V call is TRBV5-1, the J call TRBJ2-1; possible D gene TRBD2, 5 bases. This CDR3 is 12 amino acids long. V was pared by 7 bases and J by 9 bases, with 14 bases between. Germline V gene lookup returns CDR1 SGHRS and CDR2 YFSETQ.

Ten or more counts support this clonotype. The genes are TRBV20-1 and TRBJ2-7, with TRBD2 matching over 12 bases. V was pared by 6 bases and J by 6 bases, with 9 bases of the junction left unmatched. The CDR3 totals 14 residues. CDR1 and CDR2 from the germline V gene are DFQATT and SNEGSKA (reference sequence). The CDR3 loop is CSAHRLAGDREQYF. CDR3 nucleotide sequence: TGCAGTGCCCACCGACTAGCGGGAGATCGCGAGCAGTACTTC.

With regard to this clonotype: One junction end disagrees with the germline gene, perhaps due to a read error. This chain links TRBV11-3 with TRBJ2-7; D possibly uses TRBD1 or TRBD2 (5 bases each). This CDR3 has 14 residues. In germline, CDR1 is SGHNT, CDR2 YENEEA. DNA for the CDR3: TGTGCCAGCAGCGGGGGAACGTCTAGTCGCGAGCAATATTTC. It encodes CASSGGTSSREQYF. The full variable domain, completed using reference TRBV11-3 and TRBJ2-7, is EAGVVQSPRYKIIEKKQPVAFWCNPISGHNTLYWYLQNLGQGPELLIRYENEEAVDDSQLPKDRFSAERLKGVDSTLKIQPAELGDSAVYLCASSGGTSSREQYFGPGTRLTVT.

The chain carries TRBV29-1 and TRBJ2-1; 8 bases map to TRBD2. Trimming took 8 bases from V and 8 from J; bases not matched to a gene: 14. In germline, CDR1 is SQVTM, CDR2 ANQGSEA. This CDR3 comprises 14 residues. CDR3 bases: TGCAGCACTGCCGGGACTAGAGAACATGATGAGCAGTTCTTC. Translation gives CSTAGTREHDEQFF.

The table lists this clonotype with many counts. The chain joins TRBV6-1 to TRBJ2-7, with a possible D match to TRBD2 (7 bases). CDR1 is MNHNS and CDR2 is SASEGT in the germline V gene. The CDR3 totals 14 residues. V was cut by 4 bases and J by 3 bases, with 13 bases left in between. The CDR3 protein is CASSVEGGVYEQYF. The CDR3 region has the DNA TGTGCCAGCAGTGTGGAGGGGGGGGTCTACGAGCAGTACTTC.

The V and J genes are TRBV5-1 and TRBJ2-2; TRBD2 matches 7 bases. The germline V gene encodes CDR1 SGHRS and CDR2 YFSETQ. V shed 7 bases and J 2 bases; nucleotides not matched to a gene: 8. The CDR3 consists of 15 residues. The CDR3 sequence: CASGSLADNTGELFF. CDR3 nucleotide sequence: TGCGCCAGCGGCTCTCTAGCGGACAACACCGGGGAGCTGTTTTTT.

As concerns this clonotype: A junction boundary mismatches the germline segment, possibly from a read error. The chain recombines TRBV28 with TRBJ2-2, with 9 positions matching TRBD2. The germline V gene has CDR1 MDHEN and CDR2 SYDVKM. The CDR3 extends over 17 amino acids. Written as DNA, the CDR3 is TGTGCCAGCAGTTTGGGACTAGCAGCAGGATACACCGGGGAGCTGTATTTT. This translates into CASSLGLAAGYTGELYF.

As concerns this clonotype: The junction does not match germline at one end; this may be a read error. This chain joins TRBV11-3 and TRBJ2-1, with TRBD2 matching over 9 bases. The CDR3 length is 18 residues. Per the germline V gene, CDR1 is SGHNT and CDR2 is YENEEA. DNA for the CDR3: TGTACCAGCGGCTTAGGTCAAGGCGGGAGGGCTGGCTACAATGAGCAGTTCTTC. Amino acid sequence: CTSGLGQGGRAGYNEQFF. The full variable domain, rest sourced from reference TRBV11-3 and TRBJ2-1, is EAGVVQSPRYKIIEKKQPVAFWCNPISGHNTLYWYLQNLGQGPELLIRYENEEAVDDSQLPKDRFSAERLKGVDSTLKIQPAELGDSAVYLCTSGLGQGGRAGYNEQFFGPGTRLTVL.

This chain uses TRBV4-2 with TRBJ1-1; unclear D gene. The germline V and J ends were trimmed by 8 bases and 7 bases, with 23 bases remaining between them. The CDR3 is 15 amino acids. Germline assignment: CDR1 LGHNA and CDR2 YNFKEQ. The DNA for the CDR3 is TGTGCCAGCCGCATCGATGCGGGGAAAGCTCGTGAAGCTTTCTTT. Translated: CASRIDAGKAREAFF.

This chain links TRBV6-9 with TRBJ2-7; 7 bases are shared with TRBD1. From germline, CDR1 is MNHGY and CDR2 SVAAGI. CDR3 length: 14 amino acids. V gave up 8 bases and J gave up 5 bases; unmatched junction bases: 12. The CDR3: CASPSDRVHDEQYF. The CDR3 coding sequence is TGTGCCAGCCCCAGTGACAGGGTGCATGACGAGCAGTACTTC.

This clonotype was picked up many times. The rearrangement links TRBV10-1 to TRBJ2-3; D remains ambiguous. V lost 2 bases, J lost 0 bases, and 3 bases lay in between. Germline V gene lookup returns CDR1 WNHNN and CDR2 SYGVQD (reference sequence). There are 13 residues in the CDR3. In DNA form, the CDR3 reads TGCGCCAGCAGTGAGGGTAGCACAGATACGCAGTATTTT. It translates to CASSEGSTDTQYF.

This chain connects TRBV11-2 to TRBJ1-1, with 7 bases identical to TRBD1. Germline loops: CDR1 SGHAT, CDR2 FQNNGV. Trimming at V came to 0 bases and at J to 14 bases, leaving 9 bases not matched to a gene. CDR3 length: 13 amino acids. As DNA, the CDR3 is TGTGCCAGCAGCTTAGAAGGGGGCACTGACGCCTTCTTT. Amino acid sequence: CASSLEGGTDAFF.

This rearrangement joins TRBV11-2 to TRBJ1-2; unclear D gene. In germline, CDR1 is SGHAT, CDR2 FQNNGV. V was trimmed by 5 bases and J by 7 bases, leaving 14 bases between them. The CDR3 loop spans 13 amino acids. DNA of the CDR3: TGTGCCAGCAGCCAGGATAGGTCCCTTGGCTACACCTTC. Translated, it gives CASSQDRSLGYTF.

The J gene is TRBJ2-7, the V gene TRBV29-1, with D possibly being TRBD1 (5 bases). The length of the CDR3 is 12 residues. CDR1 SQVTM and CDR2 ANQGSEA come from the germline V gene. The CDR3 is CVEFPGLREQYF. In DNA, the CDR3 is TGCGTTGAATTCCCAGGGTTGAGGGAGCAGTACTTC.

This clonotype was recorded at least ten times. The genes are TRBV9 and TRBJ2-3; a weak D match, TRBD2 (7 bases). V lost 4 bases and J 7 bases, leaving 19 bases between the germline ends. This CDR3 comprises 15 residues. In germline, CDR1 is SGDLS, CDR2 YYNGEE. Written as DNA, the CDR3 is TGTGCCAGCAGCCCCCCCGGGGGGCTAGGGAATACGCAGTATTTT. Translating gives CASSPPGGLGNTQYF.

For this clonotype: The junction does not match germline at one end; this may be a read error. This rearrangement joins TRBV7-9 to TRBJ2-3, with D unclear. In germline, CDR1 is SEHNR, CDR2 FQNEAQ (reference sequence). The CDR3 length is 13 residues. The CDR3 is CASNPGSTDTQYF. Here the CDR3 DNA reads TGTGCCAGCAACCCGGGCAGCACAGATACGCAATATTTT. The variable domain in full, completed from reference TRBV7-9 and TRBJ2-3, reads DTGVSQNPRHKITKRGQNVTFRCDPISEHNRLYWYRQTLGQGPEFLTYFQNEAQLEKSRLLSDRFSAERPKGSFSTLEIQRTEQGDSAMYLCASNPGSTDTQYFGPGTRLTVL.

In regard to this clonotype: The junction departs from germline at one end; a sequencing error may be responsible. The J gene is TRBJ2-5, the V gene TRBV4-1; 15 bases fit TRBD2. The CDR3 is 15 residues long. Germline CDR1 reads MGHRA; CDR2 reads YSYEKL. The DNA of the CDR3 is TGTCCCAGCAGCCCGGGACTAGCGGGAGGCGAGACCCAGTACTTC. Protein sequence: CPSSPGLAGGETQYF.

Concerning this clonotype itself: A much larger clone differs from this one at a single base, so this may be a read error. The chain joins TRBV30 to TRBJ2-1; D is ambiguous. CDR1 is GTSNPN, CDR2 SVGIG, per germline (reference sequence). CDR3 size: 12 residues. Trimming left V 3 bases short and J 5 bases short, with 8 bases between. CDR3 coding DNA: TGTGCCTGGAGGTGGCGGAACAATGAGCAGTTCTTC. Residues: CAWRWRNNEQFF.

The V call is TRBV4-2, the J call TRBJ1-1, with no clear D. This CDR3 is 17 amino acids long. V lost 1 base to trimming and J lost 6 bases, with 21 bases between them. CDR1 is LGHNA and CDR2 is YNFKEQ in the germline V gene. The CDR3 is CASSQVTAEAGYAEAFF. The DNA for the CDR3 is TGTGCCAGCAGCCAAGTCACCGCAGAGGCTGGGTACGCTGAAGCTTTCTTT.

This clonotype was counted only a few times. A much larger clone is a single base away; this may be a read error. The chain employs TRBV28 and TRBJ2-7; D may match TRBD1 or TRBD2 (6 bases each). V lost 4 bases and J 3 bases, leaving 28 bases between the germline ends. The CDR3 sequence is 19 residues long. Looked up from germline, CDR1 is MDHEN and CDR2 is SYDVKM. Here the CDR3 reads CASSSRRGHINPGDYEQYF. The CDR3, as DNA: TGTGCCAGCAGTTCTCGGAGGGGACACATAAACCCTGGGGACTACGAGCAGTACTTC.

This clonotype was recorded many times. The chain joins TRBV6-6 to TRBJ2-7; TRBD2 matches 14 bases. The CDR3 contains 16 residues. V gave up 6 bases and J gave up 5 bases; unmatched junction bases: 9. CDR1 and CDR2 (germline): MNHNY, SVGAGI (reference sequence). The CDR3: CASRGLAGEGGHEQYF. CDR3 bases: TGTGCCAGCAGGGGACTAGCGGGAGAAGGAGGCCACGAGCAGTACTTC.